The 25 T cell receptor beta chains in this list originate from one sample, sequenced in a study of CD8+ T cells in alopecia areata. Treatment of the sample: oral pan-JAK inhibitor, 5-10 mg twice daily. Sequencing relied on a cDNA template that was reverse transcribed from extracted RNA. Data came from immunoSEQ multiplex PCR; TCRdb stores just in-frame clones and leaves some out. Here the sample spans over 150,000 clones, about 60% being singletons. Specimen: CD8+ T cells sorted from blood, collected at week 24, from a patient treated with tofacitinib. These receptors were collected from a human donor with alopecia areata.

This chain uses TRBV14 with TRBJ1-1; D is undetermined. This CDR3 is 12 amino acids long. Germline loops: CDR1 SGHDN, CDR2 FVKESK. Trimming removed 0 bases at V and 7 bases at J, with 6 bases between. CDR3 coding DNA: TGTGCCAGCAGCCAAGATGCTTATGAAGCTTTCTTT. Translation gives CASSQDAYEAFF.

The table lists this clone with a few counts. The chain combines TRBV29-1 with TRBJ2-7, with 8 bases identical to TRBD1. This CDR3 is built from 13 residues. Per the germline V gene, CDR1 is SQVTM and CDR2 is ANQGSEA. The V gene end was trimmed by 6 bases and the J gene end by 1 base; junction bases not matched to a gene: 5. CDR3 bases: TGCAGCGTCCTGGACAGGGTTTCCTACGAGCAGTACTTC. Translating gives CSVLDRVSYEQYF.

The genes are TRBV27 and TRBJ2-3; D might be TRBD2 (6 bases). V was pared by 5 bases and J by 1 base, with 13 bases between. This CDR3 spans 15 amino acids. Germline CDR1 and CDR2: MNHEY and SMNVEV (reference sequence). CDR3 loop: CASSPEGWGTDTQYF. The CDR3 nucleotides read TGTGCCAGCAGTCCGGAGGGCTGGGGCACAGATACGCAGTATTTT.

This clone has only a few counts. The chain is built from TRBV4-1 and TRBJ1-2; TRBD1 is a possible D gene (6 bases). The CDR3 contains 14 residues. Germline-derived CDR1 and CDR2 are MGHRA and YSYEKL. Trimming pared 1 base from V and 8 bases from J, leaving 14 bases between. This chain's CDR3 is CASSQVFRGVGYTF. The CDR3 DNA reads as TGCGCCAGCAGCCAAGTATTCAGGGGAGTGGGCTACACCTTC.

The genes are TRBV4-1 and TRBJ2-2, with D possibly being TRBD1 or TRBD2 (5 bases each). Germline V gene sequence: CDR1 MGHRA, CDR2 YSYEKL. CDR3 size: 15 residues. Trimming took off 5 bases at V and 2 bases at J, with 12 bases between the two ends. In DNA, the CDR3 is TGCGCCAGCAGCACCCGGGACGGCAACACCGGGGAGCTGTTTTTT. Protein sequence: CASSTRDGNTGELFF.

Written as DNA, the CDR3 is TGTGCCAGCACCGAATGGGAGACTAGCACAGATACGCAGTATTTT. It specifies CASTEWETSTDTQYF. This chain connects TRBV2 to TRBJ2-3; maybe TRBD2 (5 bases). Trimming removed 7 bases at V and 0 bases at J, with 14 bases between. The CDR3 has 15 amino acids. CDR1 is SNHLY, CDR2 FYNNEI, per germline.

The V call is TRBV27, the J call TRBJ1-2; D gene ambiguous. The germline V gene encodes CDR1 MNHEY and CDR2 SMNVEV (reference sequence). The CDR3 runs 14 residues. With 5 bases removed from V and 4 bases from J, the gap between germline ends came to 14 bases. The CDR3 nucleotides are TGTGCCAGCAGTCCTCTCGGATGGGGCTATGGCTACACCTTC. Residues: CASSPLGWGYGYTF.

This rearrangement joins TRBV5-1 to TRBJ1-5; D not resolved. Germline CDR1 is SGHRS and CDR2 is YFSETQ. The length of the CDR3 is 15 residues. V shed 1 base and J shed 3 bases, with 11 bases lying between them. This CDR3 is CASSLTGSDNQPQHF. In nucleotides, the CDR3 is TGCGCCAGCAGCTTGACCGGGAGTGACAATCAGCCCCAGCATTTT. The full variable domain, its missing parts supplied by reference TRBV5-1 and TRBJ1-5, is KAGVTQTPRYLIKTRGQQVTLSCSPISGHRSVSWYQQTPGQGLQFLFEYFSETQRNKGNFPGRFSGRQFSNSRSEMNVSTLELGDSALYLCASSLTGSDNQPQHFGDGTRLSIL.

The chain joins TRBV13 to TRBJ1-1; D is ambiguous. CDR1 is PRHDT, CDR2 FYEKMQ, per germline (reference sequence). This CDR3 contains 12 residues. V gave up 3 bases and J gave up 4 bases, with 6 bases separating them. CDR3 protein: CASSLGSTEAFF. The CDR3 coding sequence is TGTGCCAGCAGCTTGGGGAGCACTGAAGCTTTCTTT. The whole variable domain, filled in from reference TRBV13 and TRBJ1-1, reads AAGVIQSPRHLIKEKRETATLKCYPIPRHDTVYWYQQGPGQDPQFLISFYEKMQSDKGSIPDRFSAQQFSDYHSELNMSSLELGDSALYFCASSLGSTEAFFGQGTRLTVV.

J is TRBJ2-7 and V is TRBV2; D is unresolved. CDR1 is SNHLY and CDR2 is FYNNEI in the germline V gene. V was shortened by 2 bases and J by 3 bases, with 14 bases between the two germline ends. The CDR3 sequence is 15 residues long. This chain's CDR3 is CASSELMWGYYEQYF. CDR3 bases: TGTGCCAGCAGTGAATTGATGTGGGGATACTACGAGCAGTACTTC.

In DNA form, the CDR3 reads TGTGCCAGCAGGAAAATGGTAAATGAGCAGTTCTTC. Encoded protein: CASRKMVNEQFF. This chain joins TRBV5-6 and TRBJ2-1; D is ambiguous. The CDR3 runs 12 residues. V was trimmed by 5 bases and J by 7 bases, leaving 10 bases between them. Per the germline V gene, CDR1 is SGHDT and CDR2 is YYEEEE.

The V gene is TRBV13, the J gene TRBJ1-5, with 7 bases aligning to TRBD1. Germline CDR1 is PRHDT and CDR2 is FYEKMQ (reference sequence). The length of the CDR3 is 14 residues. V lost 0 bases, J lost 6 bases, and 2 bases stayed unmatched. As DNA, the CDR3 is TGTGCCAGCAGCTTAGGCAGGGGGGCTCAGCCCCAGCATTTT. It encodes CASSLGRGAQPQHF.

This clone was detected only a few times. Sequence at one end of the junction differs from germline and may be a read error. The chain joins TRBV7-9 to TRBJ1-1, with D uncertain. The CDR3 is made up of 14 amino acids. CDR1 SEHNR and CDR2 FQNEAQ come from the germline V gene (reference sequence). CDR3 sequence (DNA): TGTGCCAGCAGCGGGGAGAGACCTTACACTGCAGCTTTCTTT. It translates to CASSGERPYTAAFF.

The chain couples TRBV25-1 to TRBJ1-5; 7 nucleotides line up with TRBD1. With 6 bases clipped from V and 4 bases from J, the junction kept 6 bases outside the gene matches. The CDR3 loop spans 14 amino acids. Germline CDR1 is MGHDK and CDR2 is SYGVNS. The chain's CDR3 is CASSLTGPNQPQHF. The CDR3 bases are TGTGCCAGCAGCCTGACAGGGCCTAATCAGCCCCAGCATTTT.

The table lists this clone with a few counts. V usage is TRBV30 and J usage is TRBJ2-1, with 11 positions matching TRBD2. The germline gives CDR1 GTSNPN, CDR2 SVGIG (reference sequence). The V gene end was trimmed by 1 base and the J gene end by 0 bases; junction bases not matched to a gene: 8. This CDR3 spans 18 amino acids. CDR3 residues: CAWSGLAGGRSSYNEQFF. The CDR3 DNA follows: TGTGCCTGGAGTGGTCTAGCGGGGGGCCGAAGCTCCTACAATGAGCAGTTCTTC. Looking up the rest from reference TRBV30 and TRBJ2-1 gives the full variable domain: SQTIHQWPATLVQPVGSPLSLECTVEGTSNPNLYWYRQAAGRGLQLLFYSVGIGQISSEVPQNLSASRPQDRQFILSSKKLLLSDSGFYLCAWSGLAGGRSSYNEQFFGPGTRLTVL.

The V and J genes are TRBV27 and TRBJ2-5, with D possibly TRBD1 on 5 matching bases. Trimming removed 2 bases from V and 5 bases from J, with 9 bases in between. CDR3 length: 13 residues. CDR1 and CDR2 from the germline V gene are MNHEY and SMNVEV (reference sequence). The CDR3 nucleotides are TGTGCCAGCAGTTTAGCAGGGTGGGAGACCCAGTACTTC. Translated: CASSLAGWETQYF.

The chain employs TRBV11-2 and TRBJ2-7, with no clear D. The CDR3 is 13 amino acids. CDR1 and CDR2 from the germline V gene are SGHAT and FQNNGV. Trimming pared 3 bases from V and 2 bases from J, leaving 8 bases between. In DNA form, the CDR3 reads TGTGCCAGCAGCTTTGGCATGGCCTACGAGCAGTACTTC. As protein: CASSFGMAYEQYF.

This clone occurred once. The genes are TRBV7-9 and TRBJ2-5, with D possibly being TRBD2 (5 bases). The germline V gene encodes CDR1 SEHNR and CDR2 FQNEAQ (reference sequence). V shed 6 bases and J shed 5 bases, with 10 bases lying between them. The CDR3 is 12 residues long. CDR3 amino acids: CASRLGRETQYF. The CDR3 DNA is TGTGCCAGCAGACTAGGACGGGAGACCCAGTACTTC.

This clone occurred a few times. The rearrangement links TRBV11-2 to TRBJ1-1; TRBD1 agrees at 7 bases. V was pared by 2 bases and J by 5 bases, with 17 bases of the junction left unmatched. This CDR3 is 18 amino acids long. CDR1 is SGHAT and CDR2 is FQNNGV in the germline V gene. CDR3: CASSLNPWTKTGRTEAFF. CDR3 nucleotides: TGTGCCAGCAGCTTAAACCCGTGGACGAAGACAGGGAGGACTGAAGCTTTCTTT.

This clone was found a few times. The chain employs TRBV11-2 and TRBJ2-5; 10 positions match TRBD1. Trimming removed 4 bases from V and 3 bases from J; junction bases left unmatched: 8. Per the germline V gene, CDR1 is SGHAT and CDR2 is FQNNGV. The CDR3 has 16 residues. The CDR3 DNA reads as TGTGCCAGCAGCTACCCGGACAGGGGGGGAAAAGAGACCCAGTACTTC. It translates to CASSYPDRGGKETQYF.

J is TRBJ2-5 and V is TRBV5-6; perhaps D is TRBD1 or TRBD2 (5 bases each). Germline loops: CDR1 SGHDT, CDR2 YYEEEE. The CDR3 is 15 residues long. The germline V and J ends were trimmed by 1 base and 4 bases, with 14 bases remaining between them. In DNA form, the CDR3 reads TGTGCCAGCAGCTTGTGGGGACGCGGTGGAGAGACCCAGTACTTC. This translates into CASSLWGRGGETQYF.

This chain connects TRBV25-1 to TRBJ2-5; D call uncertain. This CDR3 spans 12 amino acids. Between the trimmed V and J ends, which lost 5 bases and 3 bases, there was a span of 7 bases. CDR1 and CDR2 (germline): MGHDK, SYGVNS. CDR3 sequence reads: CASSRAKETQYF. The DNA of the CDR3 is TGTGCCAGCAGTCGGGCAAAAGAGACCCAGTACTTC.

The sample holds one count of this clone. The chain has TRBV9 and TRBJ2-3; 8 bases are a match to TRBD2. V was pared by 7 bases and J by 2 bases, with 6 bases of the junction left unmatched. The CDR3 sequence is 14 residues long. Germline CDR1 is SGDLS and CDR2 is YYNGEE. The CDR3 bases are TGTGCCAGCGGAAGCGGGGGAGACACAGATACGCAGTATTTT. It specifies CASGSGGDTDTQYF.

The sample holds a few counts of this clone. J is TRBJ2-1 and V is TRBV30, with a tentative D call TRBD1 (6 bases). Trimming took 6 bases from V and 2 from J, leaving 14 bases between them. Germline V gene data show CDR1 as GTSNPN and CDR2 as SVGIG (reference sequence). CDR3 length equals 14 residues. In DNA form, the CDR3 reads TGTGCCTGTCGAACAGGGTGGGCCTACAATGAGCAGTTCTTC. Its translation: CACRTGWAYNEQFF.

V is TRBV30 and J is TRBJ1-6, with D possibly TRBD1 on 6 matching bases. V was cut by 3 bases and J by 4 bases, with 16 bases left in between. The CDR3 extends over 16 amino acids. Germline V lookup: CDR1 GTSNPN, CDR2 SVGIG (reference sequence). The CDR3 sequence is CAWSTVRTAYNSPLHF. CDR3 DNA sequence: TGTGCCTGGAGCACAGTTCGGACAGCTTATAATTCACCCCTCCACTTT.